This TCR beta chain was identified in a study of T-cell reconstitution after alpha-beta-depleted transplantation in children. The germline CDR1 and CDR2 sequences are SGDLS and YYNGEE. The CDR3 spans 14 residues. V lost 0 bases and J lost 1, with 7 bases in between. Unique molecular identifiers were used to barcode this TCRbeta library. Via MiXCR, TCRdb re-called the PCR reads, giving one row per CDR3 protein. The sample contains approximately 800,000 distinct CDR3 sequences, 16% of which appear only once. Sequenced here: PBMCs, mostly from graft donor cells, sampled 360 days after TCRalphabeta/CD19-depleted stem cell transplant. The V and J genes are TRBV9 and TRBJ1-2, with unresolved D. The receptor's source is a male patient younger than 18 who had a stem cell transplant for acute lymphoblastic leukemia, so the T cells may come from the graft donor. The CDR3 is CASSVATDNYGYTF. CDR3 DNA sequence: TGTGCCAGCAGCGTAGCTACAGATAACTATGGCTACACCTTC.